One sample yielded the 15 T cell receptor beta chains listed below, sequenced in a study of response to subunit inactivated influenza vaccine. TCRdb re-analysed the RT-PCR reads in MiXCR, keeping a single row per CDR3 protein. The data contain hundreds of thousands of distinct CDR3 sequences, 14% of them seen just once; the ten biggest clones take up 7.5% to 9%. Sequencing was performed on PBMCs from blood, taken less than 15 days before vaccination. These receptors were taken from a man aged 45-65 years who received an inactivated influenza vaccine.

The CDR3 region is CSASASSDNEQFF. Here the CDR3 DNA reads TGCAGTGCTAGCGCCTCGTCCGACAATGAGCAGTTCTTC. The gene calls are TRBV20-1 and TRBJ2-1; D not resolved. Germline values: CDR1 DFQATT, CDR2 SNEGSKA (reference sequence). CDR3 length: 13 amino acids. The V end lost 3 bases, the J end lost 5 bases, and 11 bases lay between the germline ends.

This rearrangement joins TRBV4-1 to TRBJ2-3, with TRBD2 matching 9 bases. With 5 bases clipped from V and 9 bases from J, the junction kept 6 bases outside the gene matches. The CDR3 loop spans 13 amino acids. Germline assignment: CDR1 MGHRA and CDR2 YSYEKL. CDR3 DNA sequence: TGCGCCAGCAGCATAGCGGGGGCCAGGACGCAGTATTTT. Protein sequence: CASSIAGARTQYF.

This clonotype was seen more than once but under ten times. As DNA, the CDR3 is TGTGCCAGCGGGACTGAGACCCAGTACTTC. Amino acids: CASGTETQYF. This chain uses TRBV7-9 with TRBJ2-5, with D possibly being TRBD2 (6 bases). The V gene lost 8 bases and the J gene lost 5 bases, with 6 bases spanning the gap. From germline, CDR1 is SEHNR and CDR2 FQNEAQ (reference sequence). CDR3 size: 10 residues.

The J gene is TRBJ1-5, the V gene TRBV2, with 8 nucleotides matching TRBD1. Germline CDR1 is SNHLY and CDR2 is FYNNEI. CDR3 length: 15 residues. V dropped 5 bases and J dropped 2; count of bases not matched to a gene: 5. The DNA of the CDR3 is TGTGCCAGCAGTAAAGAGGACAGGGGCAATCAGCCCCAGCATTTT. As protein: CASSKEDRGNQPQHF.

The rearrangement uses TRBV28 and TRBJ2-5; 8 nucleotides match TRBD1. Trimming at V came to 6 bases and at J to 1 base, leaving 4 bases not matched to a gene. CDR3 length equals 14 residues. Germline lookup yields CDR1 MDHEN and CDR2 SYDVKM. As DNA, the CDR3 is TGTGCCAGCAGGGAACAGGGGGGCCAAGAGACCCAGTACTTC. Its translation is CASREQGGQETQYF.

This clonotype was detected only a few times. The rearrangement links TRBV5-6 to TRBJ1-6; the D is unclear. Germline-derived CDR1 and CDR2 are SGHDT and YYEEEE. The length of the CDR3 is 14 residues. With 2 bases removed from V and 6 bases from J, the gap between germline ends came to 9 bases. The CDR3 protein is CASSFETFNSPLHF. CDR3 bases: TGTGCCAGCAGCTTCGAGACGTTTAATTCACCCCTCCACTTT.

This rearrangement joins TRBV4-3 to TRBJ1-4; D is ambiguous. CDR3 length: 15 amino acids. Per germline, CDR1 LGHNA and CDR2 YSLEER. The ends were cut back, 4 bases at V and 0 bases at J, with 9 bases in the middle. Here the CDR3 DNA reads TGCGCCAGCAGCCCAGCTGGCGCAACTAATGAAAAACTGTTTTTT. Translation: CASSPAGATNEKLFF.

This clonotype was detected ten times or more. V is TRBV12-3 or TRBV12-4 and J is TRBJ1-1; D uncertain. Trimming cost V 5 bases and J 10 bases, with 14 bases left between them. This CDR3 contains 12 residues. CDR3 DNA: TGTGCCAGCAGTCCCCCCGGGGTCGGAGCTTTCTTT. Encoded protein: CASSPPGVGAFF.

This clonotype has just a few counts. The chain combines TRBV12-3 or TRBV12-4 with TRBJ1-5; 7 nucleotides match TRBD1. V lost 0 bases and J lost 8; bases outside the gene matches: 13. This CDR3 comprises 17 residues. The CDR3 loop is CASSLASRRGPHEPQHF. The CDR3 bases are TGTGCCAGCAGTTTAGCCTCTCGTAGGGGGCCCCATGAGCCCCAGCATTTT.

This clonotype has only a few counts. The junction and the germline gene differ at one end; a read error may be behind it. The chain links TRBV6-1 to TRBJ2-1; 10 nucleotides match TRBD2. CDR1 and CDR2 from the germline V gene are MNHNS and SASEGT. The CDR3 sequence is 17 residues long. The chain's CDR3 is CASSPNLAGDRYNAQFF. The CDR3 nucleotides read TGTGCCAGCAGCCCAAACCTAGCGGGGGACCGGTACAATGCGCAGTTCTTC.

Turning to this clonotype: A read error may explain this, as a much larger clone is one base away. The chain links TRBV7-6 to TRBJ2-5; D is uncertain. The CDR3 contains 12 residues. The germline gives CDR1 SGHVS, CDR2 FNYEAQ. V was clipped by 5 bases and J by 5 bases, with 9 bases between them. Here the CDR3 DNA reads TGTGCCAGCAGCGCCCACGGGGAGACCCAGTACTTC. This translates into CASSAHGETQYF.

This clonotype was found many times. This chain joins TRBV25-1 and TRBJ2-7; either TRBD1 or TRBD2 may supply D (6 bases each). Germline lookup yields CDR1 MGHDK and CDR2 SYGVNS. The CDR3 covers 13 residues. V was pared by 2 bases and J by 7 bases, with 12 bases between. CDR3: CASSEGGLGEQYF. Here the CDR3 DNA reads TGTGCCAGCAGTGAAGGGGGGCTGGGGGAGCAGTACTTC.

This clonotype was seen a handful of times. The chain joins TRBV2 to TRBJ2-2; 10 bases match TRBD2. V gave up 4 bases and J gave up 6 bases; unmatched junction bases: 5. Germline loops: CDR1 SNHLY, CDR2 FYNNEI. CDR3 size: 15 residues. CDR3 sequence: CASSASGRIAGELFF. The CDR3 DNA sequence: TGTGCCAGCAGTGCTAGCGGGAGAATTGCCGGGGAGCTGTTTTTT.

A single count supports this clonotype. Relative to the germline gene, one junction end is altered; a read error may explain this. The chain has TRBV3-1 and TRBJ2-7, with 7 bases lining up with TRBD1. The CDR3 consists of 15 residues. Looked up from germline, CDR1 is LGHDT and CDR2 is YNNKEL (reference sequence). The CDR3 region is CPSSQVQGRWGEQYF. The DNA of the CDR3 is TGTCCCAGCAGCCAGGTACAGGGGCGGTGGGGGGAGCAGTACTTC.

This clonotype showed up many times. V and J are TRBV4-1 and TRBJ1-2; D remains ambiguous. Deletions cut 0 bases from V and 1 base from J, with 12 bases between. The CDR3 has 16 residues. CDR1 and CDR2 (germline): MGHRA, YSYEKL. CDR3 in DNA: TGCGCCAGCAGCCAAGAGGAGAGTTTAGTTAACTATGGCTACACCTTC. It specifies CASSQEESLVNYGYTF.